A selection of T cell receptor beta chains follows, all from one sample in a study of regulatory T cells in long-lasting Graves disease. A single record per CDR3 protein comes from TCRdb applying MiXCR to the multiplex PCR reads. The table lists about 470,000 distinct CDR3 sequences, roughly 20% of them singletons. The material was peripheral blood mononuclear cells (PBMCs), obtained when the disease was refractory, from a patient treated with antithyroid drugs. The receptor source for this set is a female donor with Graves disease. The CDR3 runs from the conserved cysteine through the conserved F or W. D genes are given only for firm matches. Clone size is given for some rows only: seen once, a few or many times, or a class if the clone is expanded.

J | V | D | size | CDR3 | DNA
TRBJ2-1 | TRBV27 | TRBD2 | many | CASSLAGVPYNEQFF | TGTGCCAGCAGTTTAGCGGGAGTTCCCTACAATGAGCAGTTCTTC
TRBJ1-1 | TRBV5-1 | NA | NA | CASSPWTANTEAFF | TGCGCCAGCAGCCCATGGACCGCGAACACTGAAGCTTTCTTT
TRBJ2-1 | TRBV7-9 | NA | NA | CASSLGFGSSYNEQFF | TGTGCCAGCAGCTTAGGTTTCGGGAGCTCCTACAATGAGCAGTTCTTC
TRBJ2-7 | TRBV6-2/TRBV6-3 | NA | NA | CASSYDSATYEQYF | TGTGCCAGCAGTTACGACAGCGCGACCTACGAGCAGTACTTC
TRBJ2-7 | TRBV28 | NA | many | CASSNTRLGGEQYF | TGTGCCAGCAGTAACACCCGACTAGGGGGCGAGCAGTACTTC
TRBJ2-5 | TRBV18 | NA | many | CASSPWAPQETQYF | TGTGCCAGCTCACCCTGGGCCCCCCAAGAGACCCAGTACTTC
TRBJ1-1 | TRBV2 | NA | many | CASELDVATEAFF | TGTGCCAGCGAGCTTGACGTAGCCACTGAAGCTTTCTTT
TRBJ2-5 | TRBV28 | NA | NA | CASSLASQETQRF | TGTGCCAGCAGCTTAGCGTCCCAAGAGACCCAGCGCTTC
TRBJ2-7 | TRBV20-1 | TRBD2 | few | CSARVRGTSRSYEQYF | TGCAGTGCTAGAGTTCGAGGGACTAGCAGATCCTACGAGCAGTACTTC
TRBJ2-2 | TRBV19 | TRBD2 | NA | CASTPTSVGTGELFF | TGTGCCAGTACTCCAACTAGCGTTGGCACCGGGGAGCTGTTTTTT
TRBJ1-1 | TRBV20-1 | NA | NA | CSAAGGTVNTEAFF | TGCAGTGCTGCGGGGGGGACGGTGAACACTGAAGCTTTCTTT
TRBJ1-1 | TRBV19 | TRBD1 | many | CASSIQGANTEAFF | TGTGCCAGCAGTATACAGGGGGCGAACACTGAAGCTTTCTTT
TRBJ2-7 | TRBV28 | NA | many | CASARGSAYEQYF | TGTGCCAGCGCCCGCGGGTCAGCCTACGAGCAGTACTTC
TRBJ2-7 | TRBV28 | NA | many | CASLRGVEQYF | TGTGCCAGCCTACGAGGTGTCGAGCAGTACTTC
TRBJ2-3 | TRBV7-9 | NA | NA | CASRSPLSDSGPDTQYF | TGTGCCAGCCGTAGCCCCCTATCCGACTCAGGCCCAGATACGCAGTATTTT
TRBJ1-2 | TRBV3-1 | TRBD1 | NA | CASSQDTQGAYGYTF | TGTGCCAGCAGCCAAGATACCCAGGGGGCTTATGGCTACACCTTC
TRBJ1-1 | TRBV28 | TRBD1 | many | CASKKDRGNTEAFF | TGTGCCAGCAAAAAGGACAGGGGTAACACTGAAGCTTTCTTT
TRBJ1-2 | TRBV27 | TRBD1 | NA | CASSHKRTGTNYGYTF | TGTGCCAGCAGTCACAAACGGACAGGGACTAACTATGGCTACACCTTC
TRBJ2-7 | TRBV25-1 | NA | many | CASSEFKGEQYF | TGTGCCAGCAGTGAATTTAAGGGGGAGCAGTACTTC
TRBJ1-1 | TRBV3-1 | NA | many | CASSQEPNTEAFF | TGTGCCAGCAGCCAAGAACCGAACACTGAAGCTTTCTTT
TRBJ2-5 | TRBV10-2 | NA | few | CASSETGLGETQYF | TGCGCCAGCAGTGAAACAGGGTTGGGGGAGACCCAGTACTTC
TRBJ2-2 | TRBV27 | TRBD2 | many | CASSTRTSGLTGELFF | TGTGCCAGCAGTACCAGGACTAGCGGGCTCACCGGGGAGCTGTTTTTT
TRBJ1-1 | TRBV5-1 | TRBD1 | NA | CASASGTGGYDTEAFF | TGCGCCAGCGCCTCGGGGACAGGAGGGTATGACACTGAAGCTTTCTTT
TRBJ1-2 | TRBV28 | NA | many | CASSSRGLINGYTF | TGTGCCAGCAGTTCCCGTGGGCTAATAAATGGCTACACCTTC
TRBJ1-6 | TRBV20-1 | NA | NA | CSATVSYNTPLHF | TGCAGTGCTACGGTCTCCTATAATACACCCCTCCACTTT
TRBJ2-7 | TRBV4-1 | NA | NA | CASSQDPGSSYEQYF | TGCGCCAGCAGCCAAGACCCCGGGTCTTCCTACGAGCAGTACTTC
TRBJ2-7 | TRBV12-3/TRBV12-4 | NA | many | CASSLNRDYEQYF | TGTGCCAGCAGTTTAAACAGGGACTACGAGCAGTACTTC
TRBJ2-7 | TRBV6-1 | TRBD2 | NA | CASSAPLLAGPTYEQYF | TGTGCCAGCAGTGCCCCCCTGTTAGCGGGACCAACCTACGAGCAGTACTTC
TRBJ1-2 | TRBV5-1 | NA | many | CASSLRTEHGYTF | TGCGCCAGCAGCTTGCGGACAGAACATGGCTACACCTTC
TRBJ2-7 | TRBV6-4 | NA | few | CASSALPVTYEQYF | TGTGCCAGCAGTGCCCTCCCCGTTACCTACGAGCAGTACTTC
TRBJ1-1 | TRBV29-1 | NA | many | CSVLGRETEAFF | TGCAGCGTTCTCGGACGGGAGACTGAAGCTTTCTTT
TRBJ2-7 | TRBV11-3 | NA | NA | CASSPGPDSSAIRASEQYF | TGTGCCAGCAGCCCCGGGCCGGACAGCTCGGCTATACGGGCCAGCGAGCAGTACTTC
TRBJ2-1 | TRBV28 | TRBD2 | few | CASSSRLAGGTYNEQFF | TGTGCCAGCAGTTCCCGACTAGCGGGAGGTACCTACAATGAGCAGTTCTTC
TRBJ1-1 | TRBV27 | NA | many | CASSLAVDTEAFF | TGTGCCAGCAGTTTGGCAGTCGACACTGAAGCTTTCTTT
TRBJ1-5 | TRBV28 | NA | many | CASSPFGQPQHF | TGTGCCAGCAGTCCCTTTGGGCAGCCCCAGCATTTT
TRBJ2-7 | TRBV6-1 | NA | many | CASTPVEESYEQYF | TGTGCCAGCACCCCGGTAGAGGAATCCTACGAGCAGTACTTC
TRBJ1-4 | TRBV7-6 | TRBD1 | many | CASSADRILANEKLFF | TGTGCCAGCAGCGCGGACAGGATCCTTGCTAATGAAAAACTGTTTTTT
TRBJ2-2 | TRBV6-1 | TRBD2 | many | CASSRLAGVGELFF | TGTGCCAGCAGTAGACTAGCGGGGGTCGGGGAGCTGTTTTTT
TRBJ1-1 | TRBV27 | NA | few | CASSFLSRPSRVAEAFF | TGTGCCAGCAGTTTTCTTTCCAGACCTTCCCGGGTTGCTGAAGCTTTCTTT
TRBJ2-7 | TRBV27 | NA | NA | CASTSQQGSYEQYF | TGTGCCAGCACGTCCCAACAGGGCTCCTACGAGCAGTACTTC
TRBJ2-7 | TRBV29-1 | NA | few | CSVESLSDYEQYF | TGCAGCGTTGAAAGCTTATCAGATTACGAGCAGTACTTC
TRBJ1-1 | TRBV29-1 | NA | NA | CSVDLQGLGTEAFF | TGCAGCGTTGATCTCCAGGGGTTAGGGACTGAAGCTTTCTTT
TRBJ2-7 | TRBV6-2/TRBV6-3 | NA | NA | CASSYSKWDALKYEQYF | TGTGCCAGCAGTTACTCGAAGTGGGACGCGCTAAAGTACGAGCAGTACTTC
TRBJ1-2 | TRBV10-3 | NA | few | CAISAEGLDGYTF | TGTGCCATCAGTGCGGAGGGTCTGGATGGCTACACCTTC
TRBJ1-1 | TRBV7-8 | NA | many | CASSEQGPLNTEAFF | TGTGCCAGCAGCGAACAGGGACCGTTAAACACTGAAGCTTTCTTT
TRBJ2-7 | TRBV7-9 | NA | many | CASSLGEASYEQYF | TGTGCCAGCAGCTTAGGGGAGGCAAGCTACGAGCAGTACTTC
TRBJ2-7 | TRBV20-1 | NA | few | CSARHTLGYGQYF | TGCAGTGCTAGACACACATTGGGGTACGGGCAGTACTTC
TRBJ1-4 | TRBV28 | NA | many | CASSLRGQGLVKLFF | TGTGCCAGCAGTTTAAGGGGCCAGGGATTGGTAAAACTGTTTTTT
TRBJ1-6 | TRBV4-1 | NA | NA | CASSLLTANSPLHF | TGCGCCAGCAGCCTCCTGACAGCTAATTCACCCCTCCACTTT
TRBJ2-7 | TRBV7-9 | NA | NA | CASSLAGWGAEQYF | TGTGCCAGCAGCTTAGCGGGCTGGGGAGCCGAGCAGTACTTC
TRBJ2-5 | TRBV11-2 | TRBD1 | many | CASTKTGGRETQYF | TGTGCCAGCACCAAGACAGGGGGGAGAGAGACCCAGTACTTC
TRBJ1-1 | TRBV9 | NA | NA | CASSALDSTEAFF | TGTGCCAGCAGCGCCCTGGACAGTACTGAAGCTTTCTTT
TRBJ2-5 | TRBV6-1 | NA | many | CASGTQETQYF | TGTGCCAGCGGAACGCAAGAGACCCAGTACTTC
TRBJ1-1 | TRBV5-4 | NA | NA | CASNPGGNKNTEAFF | TGTGCCAGCAACCCCGGGGGGAATAAGAACACTGAAGCTTTCTTT
TRBJ1-2 | TRBV29-1 | TRBD1 | few | CSVTGGDNYGYTF | TGCAGCGTTACAGGGGGCGATAACTATGGCTACACCTTC
TRBJ1-5 | TRBV10-2 | TRBD1 | few | CASSDMPPTGTGTLNQPQHF | TGCGCCAGCAGTGATATGCCACCAACCGGGACAGGGACTTTGAATCAGCCCCAGCATTTT
TRBJ2-7 | TRBV7-9 | TRBD1 | few | CASSLVSGGYEQYF | TGTGCCAGCAGCTTAGTATCAGGGGGTTACGAGCAGTACTTC
TRBJ2-1 | TRBV20-1 | NA | NA | CSARGHFYNEQFF | TGCAGTGCTAGGGGTCACTTCTACAATGAGCAGTTCTTC
TRBJ1-6 | TRBV6-1 | NA | many | CASRREWTPLHF | TGTGCCAGCAGGAGGGAATGGACACCCCTCCACTTT